This TCR beta chain was observed in a study of cytotoxic CD8 clonotypes in ibrutinib-treated CLL. As for the study in general: Among responders, about 25 were partial and 2 complete; after median roughly 70 months, around 14 stayed remitted and roughly 12 progressed. Broader study findings: Progressing and sustained-remission patients had different sampling times. Public clonotypes were rare and shrank or held steady on treatment.

As input for TCR beta libraries, roughly 2.1 micrograms of genomic DNA came from cryopreserved PBMCs. With regard to this clone: The antigen is not known.

Profiling relied on immunoSEQ multiplex PCR, and the TCRdb table lists in-frame clones only, not all of them. Here the sample spans fewer than 400,000 clones, over 55% being singletons. Germline assignment: CDR1 LNHDA and CDR2 SQIVND (reference sequence). CDR3 length: 15 amino acids. Trimming took 6 bases from V and 5 from J; bases not matched to a gene: 9. The material sequenced was PBMCs, taken after 36 months of ibrutinib treatment. The chain uses TRBV19 and TRBJ2-5, with 10 bases identical to TRBD1. This sequence originates from a human donor with chronic lymphocytic leukemia. The CDR3 loop is CASSNRDRGRETQYF. The CDR3 DNA reads TGTGCCAGTAGCAACCGGGACAGGGGACGCGAGACCCAGTACTTC.